One and the same sample provided the 19 T cell receptor beta chains below, sequenced in a study of CD8 T cells in ankylosing spondylitis. Findings and caveats of the study: Among TCR beta sequences, a motif of roughly 8 highly homologous variants appeared characteristic of ankylosing spondylitis blood.

No antigen has been assigned to these receptors. TCRdb re-derived calls from the 5' RACE reads in MiXCR, one entry per CDR3 protein. This table holds 450,000 to 550,000 distinct CDR3 sequences, about 5.7% found once. The material sequenced was blood, either unsorted or a sorted T cell fraction (not recorded which). Receptor source: a male donor with ankylosing spondylitis.

This clonotype was counted at least ten times. This chain joins TRBV28 and TRBJ1-2; D is ambiguous. The germline V gene has CDR1 MDHEN and CDR2 SYDVKM. This CDR3 has 13 residues. V lost 7 bases and J 1 base, leaving 10 bases between the germline ends. The CDR3: CASTDRDNYGYTF. DNA for the CDR3: TGTGCCAGCACCGATAGGGATAACTATGGCTACACCTTC.

This clonotype appeared a single time. The V call is TRBV7-9, the J call TRBJ2-2; 10 nucleotides match TRBD2. J gave up 4 bases and V 6 bases, and 5 bases lay outside the gene matches. CDR3 length: 15 residues. CDR1 and CDR2 (germline): SEHNR, FQNEAQ (reference sequence). CDR3 sequence: CASRLAGAFTGELFF. CDR3 nucleotide sequence: TGTGCCAGCAGGCTAGCGGGAGCGTTCACCGGGGAGCTGTTTTTT.

This clonotype was found many times. V gene TRBV24-1 combines with J gene TRBJ2-3; TRBD1 matches at 8 bases. This CDR3 comprises 15 residues. V dropped 3 bases and J dropped 2; count of bases not matched to a gene: 3. The germline V gene encodes CDR1 KGHDR and CDR2 SFDVKD. The CDR3 nucleotides are TGTGCCACCAGTGATCCGGGACAGGACACAGATACGCAGTATTTT. It codes for CATSDPGQDTDTQYF.

This clonotype was detected ten times or more. The chain has TRBV6-2 or TRBV6-3 and TRBJ1-2; 8 nucleotides match TRBD1. This CDR3 comprises 13 residues. Germline CDR1 is MNHEY and CDR2 is SVGEGT. Germline trimming cut 6 bases from V and 6 bases from J; bases unmatched to any gene: 6. CDR3 DNA sequence: TGTGCCAGCAGCGGGACAGGATTCAATGGCTACACCTTC. Its translation is CASSGTGFNGYTF.

This clonotype has ten or more counts. This chain joins TRBV28 and TRBJ2-1; 10 positions agree with TRBD2. Germline CDR1 MDHEN, CDR2 SYDVKM. V shed 6 bases, J shed 6 bases, and the junction held 14 bases outside the gene matches. This CDR3 contains 17 residues. The CDR3 DNA follows: TGTGCCAGCAGAGACTATAGGGTTCGGACTAGCGGCAATGAGCAGTTCTTC. Translated, it gives CASRDYRVRTSGNEQFF.

This clonotype came up many times. The rearrangement joins TRBV21-1 to TRBJ2-2. TRBV21-1 is tagged as a pseudogene. This CDR3 has 17 residues. CDR3 protein: CASSKSSVRANTGELFF. The CDR3 DNA reads as TGTGCCAGCAGCAAAAGTTCAGTTAGGGCGAACACCGGGGAGCTGTTTTTT.

On this clonotype itself: A much larger clonotype is one base distant, so this may be a read error. The chain links TRBV28 to TRBJ2-7, with a weak D call TRBD2 (6 bases). This CDR3 comprises 10 residues. Looked up from germline, CDR1 is MDHEN and CDR2 is SYDVKM. The CDR3 coding sequence is TGTACCAGCGGGCTCAGGAAGCAGTACTTC. Its translation: CTSGLRKQYF.

This clonotype appeared many times. This chain links TRBV6-2 or TRBV6-3 with TRBJ2-5; D uncertain. The germline V gene has CDR1 MNHEY and CDR2 SVGEGT. Trimming cost V 0 bases and J 1 base, with 6 bases left between them. The CDR3 has 14 residues. CDR3 DNA sequence: TGTGCCAGCAGTTACTCGGTTGTCCAAGAGACCCAGTACTTC. Residues: CASSYSVVQETQYF.

The table lists this clonotype with many counts. The genes are TRBV6-5 and TRBJ2-7; D might be TRBD1 (6 bases). V was trimmed by 3 bases and J by 6 bases, leaving 24 bases between them. Germline assignment: CDR1 MNHEY and CDR2 SVGAGI. The CDR3 sequence is 17 residues long. The CDR3 loop reads CASSYYWPGASLIEQYF. CDR3 DNA: TGTGCCAGCAGTTATTACTGGCCAGGGGCCTCCTTAATCGAGCAGTACTTC.

Ten or more counts support this clonotype. This chain joins TRBV20-1 and TRBJ1-2; 7 bases map to TRBD1. With 3 bases clipped from V and 2 bases from J, the junction kept 15 bases outside the gene matches. This CDR3 region has 17 residues. Per germline, CDR1 DFQATT and CDR2 SNEGSKA (reference sequence). CDR3 nucleotides: TGCAGTGCTAGGGCACCTCCGGGACAGTTTTGGAACTATGGCTACACCTTC. This translates into CSARAPPGQFWNYGYTF.

This clonotype was seen at least ten times. The chain is built from TRBV5-1 and TRBJ2-2; 8 nucleotides line up with TRBD1. The CDR3 contains 15 residues. Per the germline V gene, CDR1 is SGHRS and CDR2 is YFSETQ. V shed 4 bases and J 7 bases; nucleotides not matched to a gene: 9. CDR3 sequence: CASSPWTGLGGELFF. The CDR3 DNA reads TGCGCCAGCAGCCCCTGGACAGGGCTAGGCGGGGAGCTGTTTTTT.

This clonotype was detected only a few times. The J gene is TRBJ2-7, the V gene TRBV18; 7 nucleotides match TRBD2. The trim removed 1 base at V and 0 bases at J, leaving 0 bases unmatched. This CDR3 has 14 amino acids. The germline V gene encodes CDR1 KGHSH and CDR2 LQKENI. The CDR3 nucleotides are TGTGCCAGCTCACCACAGCGGGACTCCTACGAGCAGTACTTC. Translating it yields CASSPQRDSYEQYF.

This rearrangement joins TRBV27 to TRBJ2-5; TRBD1 aligns across 11 bases. With 11 bases clipped from V and 2 bases from J, the junction kept 7 bases outside the gene matches. The CDR3 is 14 amino acids. CDR1 is MNHEY, CDR2 SMNVEV, per germline (reference sequence). The CDR3 loop is CAPRGQGGQETQYF. The DNA of the CDR3 is TGTGCCCCACGGGGACAGGGGGGACAAGAGACCCAGTACTTC.

This clonotype was counted at least ten times. The chain is built from TRBV5-5 and TRBJ1-2; D may be TRBD1 (5 bases). V shed 3 bases and J shed 6 bases, with 15 bases lying between them. Germline V CDR1 and CDR2: SGHKS, YYEKEE (reference sequence). The CDR3 spans 14 residues. CDR3 DNA sequence: TGTGCCAGCAGCTCCGGGCAGGGCGCCCATGGCTACACCTTC. Its translation is CASSSGQGAHGYTF.

The gene calls are TRBV4-3 and TRBJ1-2; D perhaps matches TRBD1 (6 bases). Trimming removed 0 bases from V and 8 bases from J, with 13 bases in between. CDR3 length equals 14 residues. Per germline, CDR1 LGHNA and CDR2 YSLEER. The CDR3 protein is CASSQEAGDLGYTF. As DNA, the CDR3 is TGCGCCAGCAGCCAAGAGGCAGGGGATTTAGGCTACACCTTC.

This clonotype was picked up many times. The chain uses TRBV11-2 and TRBJ2-3, with 9 bases identical to TRBD2. Germline CDR1 is SGHAT and CDR2 is FQNNGV. The CDR3 covers 14 residues. Trimming cost V 5 bases and J 4 bases; bases outside gene matches: 4. The CDR3 sequence: CASSQGLASDTQYF. CDR3 sequence (DNA): TGTGCCAGCAGCCAGGGACTAGCTTCAGATACGCAGTATTTT.

The chain uses TRBV6-2 or TRBV6-3 and TRBJ2-5; the D call may be TRBD1 or TRBD2 (5 bases each). The germline gives CDR1 MNHEY, CDR2 SVGEGT. The V gene lost 3 bases and the J gene lost 4 bases, with 15 bases spanning the gap. The CDR3 runs to 15 residues. CDR3 DNA: TGTGCCAGCAGTTATCTCGGGACGGCGGGAGAGACCCAGTACTTC. Its protein is CASSYLGTAGETQYF.

This clonotype has ten or more counts. The chain employs TRBV6-5 and TRBJ1-2, with D tentatively TRBD1 (5 bases). Germline V CDR1 and CDR2: MNHEY, SVGAGI. This CDR3 region has 15 residues. Trimming took 0 bases from V and 4 from J, leaving 12 bases between them. CDR3 in DNA: TGTGCCAGCAGTTACTCGGGGCAGTTTCTCTATGGCTACACCTTC. This encodes CASSYSGQFLYGYTF.

This clonotype has ten or more counts. As DNA, the CDR3 is TGTGCCAGCAGCTATACTAGCGGAACCGACTACGAGCAGTACTTC. Amino acids: CASSYTSGTDYEQYF. The gene calls are TRBV7-2 and TRBJ2-7; the match to TRBD2 covers 8 bases. The CDR3 spans 15 residues. V dropped 4 bases and J dropped 3; count of bases not matched to a gene: 8. Germline V gene sequence: CDR1 SGHTA, CDR2 FQGNSA.